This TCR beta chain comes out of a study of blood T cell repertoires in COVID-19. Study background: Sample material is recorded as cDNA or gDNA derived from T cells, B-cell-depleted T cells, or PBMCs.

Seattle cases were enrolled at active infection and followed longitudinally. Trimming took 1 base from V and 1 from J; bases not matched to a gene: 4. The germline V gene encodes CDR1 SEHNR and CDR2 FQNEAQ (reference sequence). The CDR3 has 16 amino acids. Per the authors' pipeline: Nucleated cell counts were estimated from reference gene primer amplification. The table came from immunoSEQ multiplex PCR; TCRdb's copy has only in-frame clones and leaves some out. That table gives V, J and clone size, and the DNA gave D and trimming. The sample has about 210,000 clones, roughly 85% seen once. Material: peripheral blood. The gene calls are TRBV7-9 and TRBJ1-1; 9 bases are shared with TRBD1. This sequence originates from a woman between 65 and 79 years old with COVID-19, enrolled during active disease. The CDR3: CASSLVTGGPNTEAFF. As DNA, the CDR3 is TGTGCCAGCAGCTTAGTCACAGGGGGCCCGAACACTGAAGCTTTCTTT.